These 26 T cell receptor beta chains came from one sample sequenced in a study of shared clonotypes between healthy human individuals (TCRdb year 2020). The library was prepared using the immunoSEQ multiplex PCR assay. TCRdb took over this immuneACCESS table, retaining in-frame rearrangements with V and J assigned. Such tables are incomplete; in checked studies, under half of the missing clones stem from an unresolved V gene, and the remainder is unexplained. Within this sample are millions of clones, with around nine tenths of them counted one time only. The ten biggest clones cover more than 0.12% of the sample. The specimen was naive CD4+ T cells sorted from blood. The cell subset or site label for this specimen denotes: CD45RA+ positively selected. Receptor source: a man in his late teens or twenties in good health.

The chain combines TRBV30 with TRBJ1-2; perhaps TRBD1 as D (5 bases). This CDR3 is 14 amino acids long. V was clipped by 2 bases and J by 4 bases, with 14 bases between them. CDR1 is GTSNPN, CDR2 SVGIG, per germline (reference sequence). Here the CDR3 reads CAWSLGTETYGYTF. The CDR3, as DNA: TGTGCCTGGAGTCTGGGGACGGAGACCTATGGCTACACCTTC.

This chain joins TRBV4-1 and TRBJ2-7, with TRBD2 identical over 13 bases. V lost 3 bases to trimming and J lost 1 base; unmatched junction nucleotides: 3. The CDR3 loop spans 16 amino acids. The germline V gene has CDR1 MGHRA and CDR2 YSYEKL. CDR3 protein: CASSQGLAGWSYEQYF. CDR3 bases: TGCGCCAGCAGCCAGGGACTAGCGGGGTGGTCCTACGAGCAGTACTTC.

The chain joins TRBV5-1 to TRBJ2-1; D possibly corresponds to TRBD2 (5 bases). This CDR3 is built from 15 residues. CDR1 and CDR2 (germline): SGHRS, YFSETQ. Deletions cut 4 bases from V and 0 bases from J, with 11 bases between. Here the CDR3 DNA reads TGCGCCAGCAGCCTCCACACTAGCTCCTACAATGAGCAGTTCTTC. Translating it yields CASSLHTSSYNEQFF.

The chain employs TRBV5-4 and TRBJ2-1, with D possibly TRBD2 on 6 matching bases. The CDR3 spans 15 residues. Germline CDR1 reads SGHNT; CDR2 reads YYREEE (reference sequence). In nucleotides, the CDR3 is TGTGCATCCAGCAGTCCCCCCCCGGGAGCTAAGGAGCAGTTCTTC. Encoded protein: CASSSPPPGAKEQFF.

CDR3 loop: CASSIKEGTSTF. CDR3 DNA sequence: TGTGCCAGTAGTATCAAGGAGGGAACAAGCACCTTC. The V and J genes are TRBV19 and TRBJ1-2; D ambiguous. This CDR3 has 12 residues. Germline V gene sequence: CDR1 LNHDA, CDR2 SQIVND (reference sequence). Trimming removed 3 bases from V and 13 bases from J, with 15 bases in between.

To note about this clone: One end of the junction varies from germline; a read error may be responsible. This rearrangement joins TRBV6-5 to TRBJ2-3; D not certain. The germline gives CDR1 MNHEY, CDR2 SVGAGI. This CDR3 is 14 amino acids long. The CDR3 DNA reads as TGTGCCATCAGTGAGTCTCACGGTCGGGATACGCAGTATTTT. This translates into CAISESHGRDTQYF.

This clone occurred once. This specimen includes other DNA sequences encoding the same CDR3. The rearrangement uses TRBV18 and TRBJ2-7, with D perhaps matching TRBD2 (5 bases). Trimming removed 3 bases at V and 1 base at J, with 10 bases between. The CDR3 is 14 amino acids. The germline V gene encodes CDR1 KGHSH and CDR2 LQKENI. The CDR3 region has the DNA TGTGCCAGCTCACCGGCGGGCAGATCCTACGAGCAGTACTTC. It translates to CASSPAGRSYEQYF.

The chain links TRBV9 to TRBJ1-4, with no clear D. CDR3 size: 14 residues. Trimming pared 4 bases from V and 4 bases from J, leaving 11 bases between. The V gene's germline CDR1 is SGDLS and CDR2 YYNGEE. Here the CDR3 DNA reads TGTGCCAGCAGCCCCGAGCCATTTAATGAAAAACTGTTTTTT. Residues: CASSPEPFNEKLFF.

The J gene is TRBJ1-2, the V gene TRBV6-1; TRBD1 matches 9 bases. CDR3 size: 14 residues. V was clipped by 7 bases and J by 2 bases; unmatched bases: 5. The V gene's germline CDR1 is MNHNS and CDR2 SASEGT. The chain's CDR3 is CASKYRGQNYGYTF. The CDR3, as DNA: TGTGCCAGCAAGTACAGGGGGCAGAACTATGGCTACACCTTC.

Here the CDR3 reads CASSSIAGVYNEQFF. Written as DNA, the CDR3 is TGTGCCAGTAGTAGCATAGCGGGGGTCTACAATGAGCAGTTCTTC. The chain couples TRBV19 to TRBJ2-1; 9 positions agree with TRBD2. This CDR3 has 15 residues. The V segment lost 4 bases and the J segment 3 bases; nucleotides outside the gene matches: 4. CDR1 and CDR2 (germline): LNHDA, SQIVND (reference sequence).

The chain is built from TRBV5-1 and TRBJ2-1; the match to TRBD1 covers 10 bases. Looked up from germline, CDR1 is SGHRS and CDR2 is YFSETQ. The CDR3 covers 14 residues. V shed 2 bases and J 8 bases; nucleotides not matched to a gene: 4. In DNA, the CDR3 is TGCGCCAGCAGCTTAGGGACAGGGGACGATGAGCAGTTCTTC. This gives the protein CASSLGTGDDEQFF.

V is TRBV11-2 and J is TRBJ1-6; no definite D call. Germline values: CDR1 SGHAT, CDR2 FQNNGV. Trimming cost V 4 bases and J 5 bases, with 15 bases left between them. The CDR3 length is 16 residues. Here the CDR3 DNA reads TGTGCCAGCAGCTCTGGCTCCCTAAGGGATAATTCACCCCTCCACTTT. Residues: CASSSGSLRDNSPLHF.

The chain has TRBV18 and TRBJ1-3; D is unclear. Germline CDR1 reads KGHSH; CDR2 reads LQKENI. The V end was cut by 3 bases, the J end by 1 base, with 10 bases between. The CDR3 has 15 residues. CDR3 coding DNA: TGTGCCAGCTCACCTAAGGATCTGTCTGGAAACACCATATATTTT. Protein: CASSPKDLSGNTIYF.

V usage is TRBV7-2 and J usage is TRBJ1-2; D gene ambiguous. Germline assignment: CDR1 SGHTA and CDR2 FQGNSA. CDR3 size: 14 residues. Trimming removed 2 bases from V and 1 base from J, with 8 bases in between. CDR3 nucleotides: TGTGCCAGCAGCTTACCTGGCATTAACTATGGCTACACCTTC. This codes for CASSLPGINYGYTF.

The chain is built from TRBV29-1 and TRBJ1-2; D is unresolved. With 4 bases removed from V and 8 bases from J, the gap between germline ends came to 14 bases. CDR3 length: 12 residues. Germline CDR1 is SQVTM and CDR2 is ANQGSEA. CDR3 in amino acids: CSVAGSSVGYTF. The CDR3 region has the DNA TGCAGCGTTGCGGGAAGTAGCGTCGGCTACACCTTC.

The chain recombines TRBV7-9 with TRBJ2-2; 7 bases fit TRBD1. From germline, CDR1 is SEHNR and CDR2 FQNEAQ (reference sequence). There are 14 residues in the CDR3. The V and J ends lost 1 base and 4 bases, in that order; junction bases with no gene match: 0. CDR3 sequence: CASSLGQGTGELFF. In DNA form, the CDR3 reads TGTGCCAGCAGCTTAGGACAGGGCACCGGGGAGCTGTTTTTT.

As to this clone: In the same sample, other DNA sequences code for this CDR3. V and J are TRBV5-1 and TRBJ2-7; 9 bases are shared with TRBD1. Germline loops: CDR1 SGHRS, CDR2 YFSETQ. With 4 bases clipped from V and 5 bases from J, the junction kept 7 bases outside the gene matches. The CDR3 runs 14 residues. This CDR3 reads CASSLGQGIDEQYF. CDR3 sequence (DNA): TGCGCCAGCAGCCTTGGACAGGGGATCGACGAGCAGTACTTC.

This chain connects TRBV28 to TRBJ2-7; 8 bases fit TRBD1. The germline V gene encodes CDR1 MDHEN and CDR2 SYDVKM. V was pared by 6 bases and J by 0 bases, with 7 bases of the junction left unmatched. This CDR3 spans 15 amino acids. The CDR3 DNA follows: TGTGCCAGCAGCATCCTTGGGACAGGCTCCTACGAGCAGTACTTC. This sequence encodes CASSILGTGSYEQYF.

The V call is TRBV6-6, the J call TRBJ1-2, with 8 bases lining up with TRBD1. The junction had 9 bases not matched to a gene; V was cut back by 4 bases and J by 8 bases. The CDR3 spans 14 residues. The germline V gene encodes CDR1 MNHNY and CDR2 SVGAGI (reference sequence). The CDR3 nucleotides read TGTGCCAGCAGTTTCGAAGACAGGGGAGGGGGCTACACCTTC. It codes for CASSFEDRGGGYTF.

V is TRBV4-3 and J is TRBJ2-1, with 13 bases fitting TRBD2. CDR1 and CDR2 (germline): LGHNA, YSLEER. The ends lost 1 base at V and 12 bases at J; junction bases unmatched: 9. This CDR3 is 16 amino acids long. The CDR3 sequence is CASSQAVLLAGGRQFF. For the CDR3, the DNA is TGCGCCAGCAGCCAAGCAGTTTTACTAGCGGGGGGGAGGCAGTTCTTC.

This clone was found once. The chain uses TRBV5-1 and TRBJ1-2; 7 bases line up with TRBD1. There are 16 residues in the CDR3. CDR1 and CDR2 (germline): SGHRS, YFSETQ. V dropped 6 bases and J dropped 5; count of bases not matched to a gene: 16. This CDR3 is CASNSLPTGTLYGYTF. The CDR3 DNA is TGCGCCAGCAACTCTCTCCCGACAGGGACGTTATATGGCTACACCTTC. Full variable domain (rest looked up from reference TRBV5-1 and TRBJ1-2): KAGVTQTPRYLIKTRGQQVTLSCSPISGHRSVSWYQQTPGQGLQFLFEYFSETQRNKGNFPGRFSGRQFSNSRSEMNVSTLELGDSALYLCASNSLPTGTLYGYTFGSGTRLTVV.

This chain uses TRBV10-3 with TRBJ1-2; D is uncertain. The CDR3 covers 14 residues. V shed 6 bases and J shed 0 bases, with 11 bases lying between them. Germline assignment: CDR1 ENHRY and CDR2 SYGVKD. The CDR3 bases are TGTGCCATCAGGGAGAGCCCTGCTAACTATGGCTACACCTTC. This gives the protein CAIRESPANYGYTF.

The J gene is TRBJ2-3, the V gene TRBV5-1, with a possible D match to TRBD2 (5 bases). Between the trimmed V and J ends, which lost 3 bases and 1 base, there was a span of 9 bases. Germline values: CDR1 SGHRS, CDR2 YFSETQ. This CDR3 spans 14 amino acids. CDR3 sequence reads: CASSYERGTDTQYF. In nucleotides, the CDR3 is TGCGCCAGCAGCTACGAGAGGGGCACAGATACGCAGTATTTT.

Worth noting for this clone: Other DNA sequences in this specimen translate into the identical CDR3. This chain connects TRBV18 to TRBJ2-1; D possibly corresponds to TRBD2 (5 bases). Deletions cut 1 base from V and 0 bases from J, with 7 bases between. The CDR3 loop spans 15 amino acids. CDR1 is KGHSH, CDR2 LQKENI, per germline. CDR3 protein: CASSPRGSSYNEQFF. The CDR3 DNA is TGTGCCAGCTCACCACGAGGGAGCTCCTACAATGAGCAGTTCTTC.

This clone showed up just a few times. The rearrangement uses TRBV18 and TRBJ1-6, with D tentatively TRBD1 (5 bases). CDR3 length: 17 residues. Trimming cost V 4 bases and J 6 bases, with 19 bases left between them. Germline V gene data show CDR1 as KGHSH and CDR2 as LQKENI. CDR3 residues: CASSLVDPRGPNSPLHF. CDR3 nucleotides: TGTGCCAGCTCACTAGTGGACCCTCGGGGACCTAATTCACCCCTCCACTTT.

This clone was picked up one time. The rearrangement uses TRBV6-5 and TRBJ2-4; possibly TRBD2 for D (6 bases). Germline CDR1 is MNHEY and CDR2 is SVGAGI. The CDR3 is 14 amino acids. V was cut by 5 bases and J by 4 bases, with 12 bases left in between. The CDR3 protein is CASSNGGQKNIQYF. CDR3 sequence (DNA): TGTGCCAGCAGTAACGGAGGGCAGAAAAACATTCAGTACTTC.